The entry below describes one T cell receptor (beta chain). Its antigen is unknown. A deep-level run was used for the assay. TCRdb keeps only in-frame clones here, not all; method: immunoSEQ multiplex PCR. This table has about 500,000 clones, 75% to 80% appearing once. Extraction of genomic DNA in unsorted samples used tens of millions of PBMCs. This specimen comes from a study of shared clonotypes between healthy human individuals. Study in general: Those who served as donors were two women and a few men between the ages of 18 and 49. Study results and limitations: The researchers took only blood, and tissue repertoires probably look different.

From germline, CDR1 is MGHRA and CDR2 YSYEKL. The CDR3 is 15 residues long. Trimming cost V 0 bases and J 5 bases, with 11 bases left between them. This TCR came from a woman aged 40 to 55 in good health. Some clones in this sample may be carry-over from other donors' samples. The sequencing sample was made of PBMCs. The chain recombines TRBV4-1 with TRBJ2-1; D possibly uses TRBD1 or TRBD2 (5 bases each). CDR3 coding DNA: TGCGCCAGCAGCCAAGATGGGACGGCTAACAATGAGCAGTTCTTC. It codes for CASSQDGTANNEQFF.